A selection of T cell receptor beta chains follows, all from one sample in a study of OX40 agonist ivuxolimab in advanced cancers. Clones were read by immunoSEQ multiplex PCR, and TCRdb kept only the in-frame ones, dropping some. Altogether 55,000 to 80,000 clones are present, roughly four fifths being singletons, with the ten largest covering 1%. The specimen was CD4+ or CD8+ T cells sorted from blood, collected in a trial of the OX40 agonist ivuxolimab. Receptor source: an adult with an advanced solid tumor such as melanoma, head and neck, liver or kidney cancer. Both conserved end residues are part of each CDR3. D genes are given only for firm matches. Only some rows state a clone size, as once, few, many or a class for expanded clones.

j_call clone_size v_call d_call cdr3_nt cdr3_aa
TRBJ1-6 - TRBV21-1 - TGTGCCAGCCTCGGGACAGGGGGCGCAATGTATAATTCACCCCTCCACTTT CASLGTGGAMYNSPLHF
TRBJ2-1 - TRBV21-1 - TGTGCCAGCAGCCGCCGGGGGTCAGATTGCAGCAATGAGCAGTTCTTC CASSRRGSDCSNEQFF
TRBJ1-1 - TRBV5-1 - TGCGCCAGCAGCCAAGACGGCACTGAAGCTTTCTTT CASSQDGTEAFF
TRBJ1-1 once TRBV4-3 - TGCGCCAGCAGCCCACAAGGGGACCCCGAAGCTTTCTTT CASSPQGDPEAFF
TRBJ2-5 once TRBV10-3 - TGTGCCATCAGTGAAAGCAGGGGGGGAGAGACCCAGTACTTC CAISESRGGETQYF
TRBJ1-1 once TRBV7-2 - TGTGCCAGCAGCCCAGGGCCGAACACTGAAGCTTTCTTT CASSPGPNTEAFF
TRBJ2-1 - TRBV4-1 - TGCGCCAGCAGCCAAGCCGAGGGGGACACCCGGTACAATGAGCAGTTCTTC CASSQAEGDTRYNEQFF
TRBJ2-5 - TRBV6-1 - TGTGCCAGCAGTGAATTGGCTGCCCTTCCAGAGACCCAGTACTTC CASSELAALPETQYF
TRBJ1-4 - TRBV5-6 TRBD1 TGTGCCAGCAGCCTCACCGGGACAGGGGCGGGCGAAAAACTGTTTTTT CASSLTGTGAGEKLFF
TRBJ1-5 - TRBV6-1 TRBD1 TGTGCCAGCAGTGAATCCGGCAGGGGGCATCAGCCCCAGCATTTT CASSESGRGHQPQHF
TRBJ1-1 - TRBV7-2 TRBD1 TGTGCCAGCAGCGTTCTACAGGGGGCTACTGAAGCTTTCTTT CASSVLQGATEAFF
TRBJ2-1 - TRBV5-1 - TGCGCCAGCAGCCCGGACGGAAGGGCCTACAATGAGCAGTTCTTC CASSPDGRAYNEQFF
TRBJ1-6 - TRBV5-6 - TGTGCCAGCAGCTTAAGATCCCTTGGGGGATTTTCACCCCTCCACTTT CASSLRSLGGFSPLHF
TRBJ2-7 once TRBV4-2 - TGTGCCAGCAGCCAAATCCCCTACGAGCAGTACTTC CASSQIPYEQYF
TRBJ2-7 once TRBV6-1 - TGTGCCAGCAGTGAGCGTGGCGGGGAGTCGCAGTACTTC CASSERGGESQYF
TRBJ2-3 - TRBV25-1 TRBD2 TGTGCCAGCAGTGATCCACTAGCGGGGGCCACAGATACGCAGTATTTT CASSDPLAGATDTQYF
TRBJ1-2 - TRBV5-1 - TGCGCCAGCAGCTTGGGCGGAACACAGGGAAGTTTGGGCTACACCTTC CASSLGGTQGSLGYTF